The 7 T cell receptor beta chains below all came from one sample that was sequenced in a study of T-cell reconstitution after alpha-beta-depleted transplantation in children. Preparing the TCRbeta library involved the use of unique molecular identifiers. MiXCR, run by TCRdb on the PCR reads, gives a single entry per CDR3 protein. The sample comprises more than 400,000 distinct CDR3 sequences, over 9.5% of which are singletons, and 12% to 15% rests with the top ten. This sample comprised PBMCs, mostly from graft donor cells, obtained 180 days after TCRalphabeta/CD19-depleted stem cell transplant. The receptors were gathered from a female patient aged 2-9 years who had a stem cell transplant for aplastic anemia, so the T cells may come from the graft donor.

This clonotype was counted many times. The chain couples TRBV15 to TRBJ2-5; no firm D call. There are 15 residues in the CDR3. Germline values: CDR1 LNHNV, CDR2 YYDKDF (reference sequence). The V gene lost 0 bases and the J gene lost 2 bases, with 10 bases spanning the gap. DNA for the CDR3: TGTGCCACCAGCAGAGATTTGGGGAAGCAAGAGACCCAGTACTTC. Its translation is CATSRDLGKQETQYF.

The J gene is TRBJ2-5, the V gene TRBV7-2; TRBD1 agrees at 10 bases. V lost 0 bases, J lost 7 bases, and 8 bases stayed unmatched. The CDR3 loop spans 16 amino acids. The germline gives CDR1 SGHTA, CDR2 FQGNSA. The CDR3 spells CASSLAAGTGAGTQYF. CDR3 coding DNA: TGTGCCAGCAGCTTAGCCGCCGGGACAGGGGCTGGGACCCAGTACTTC. Looking up the rest from reference TRBV7-2 and TRBJ2-5 gives the full variable domain: GAGVSQSPSNKVTEKGKDVELRCDPISGHTALYWYRQSLGQGLEFLIYFQGNSAPDKSGLPSDRFSAERTGGSVSTLTIQRTQQEDSAVYLCASSLAAGTGAGTQYFGPGTRLLVL.

This clonotype was detected a few times. The rearrangement uses TRBV28 and TRBJ2-7, with TRBD2 as a possible D gene (7 bases). The V gene's germline CDR1 is MDHEN and CDR2 SYDVKM. Trimming removed 4 bases from V and 3 bases from J, with 13 bases in between. The CDR3 totals 14 residues. The CDR3 DNA reads TGTGCCAGCAGTTGGGGGGGCAGGGTCTACGAGCAGTACTTC. Protein sequence: CASSWGGRVYEQYF.

This clonotype was observed many times. The genes are TRBV4-1 and TRBJ2-1, with TRBD2 as a possible D gene (5 bases). Deletions cut 2 bases from V and 5 bases from J, with 19 bases between. Germline CDR1 reads MGHRA; CDR2 reads YSYEKL. The CDR3 consists of 17 residues. CDR3 loop: CASSQMLRSEGDNEQFF. The DNA for the CDR3 is TGCGCCAGCAGCCAAATGCTCCGGTCAGAGGGAGACAATGAGCAGTTCTTC.

The J gene is TRBJ2-1, the V gene TRBV5-1, with 10 positions matching TRBD2. Germline V lookup: CDR1 SGHRS, CDR2 YFSETQ. The CDR3 runs to 14 residues. The V segment lost 3 bases and the J segment 7 bases; nucleotides outside the gene matches: 4. The CDR3: CASSYLAGANEQFF. In DNA form, the CDR3 reads TGCGCCAGCAGCTACCTAGCGGGAGCTAATGAGCAGTTCTTC.

V and J are TRBV6-5 and TRBJ2-2; the match to TRBD2 covers 8 bases. The CDR3 runs to 15 residues. Germline V gene lookup returns CDR1 MNHEY and CDR2 SVGAGI. V lost 2 bases, J lost 5 bases, and 4 bases stayed unmatched. The CDR3 DNA is TGTGCCAGCAGTTACGGGACTAGTTGGACCGGGGAGCTGTTTTTT. This translates into CASSYGTSWTGELFF.

The V and J genes are TRBV7-2 and TRBJ2-3, with TRBD1 matching 7 bases. Germline V CDR1 and CDR2: SGHTA, FQGNSA. After removal of 5 bases from V and 4 bases from J, the junction contained 3 bases not matched to a gene. The CDR3 has 13 residues. As DNA, the CDR3 is TGTGCCAGCAGCAACGACAGGGCAGATACGCAGTATTTT. This encodes CASSNDRADTQYF.